Below, 24 T cell receptor beta chains from the same sample are listed, as sequenced in a study of OX40 agonist ivuxolimab in advanced cancers. Data came from immunoSEQ multiplex PCR; TCRdb stores just in-frame clones and leaves some out. The profile shows 90,000 to 130,000 clones, about nine tenths of them singletons. The material was CD4+ or CD8+ T cells sorted from blood, obtained in a trial of the OX40 agonist ivuxolimab. These TCRs come from an adult with an advanced solid tumor such as melanoma, head and neck, liver or kidney cancer.

The rearrangement uses TRBV5-1 and TRBJ1-1; the match to TRBD1 covers 7 bases. The CDR3 runs to 16 residues. Trimming cost V 0 bases and J 1 base; bases outside gene matches: 6. The germline CDR1 and CDR2 sequences are SGHRS and YFSETQ. This CDR3 reads CASSLGQGSPNTEAFF. Here the CDR3 DNA reads TGCGCCAGCAGCTTGGGACAGGGATCGCCGAACACTGAAGCTTTCTTT.

V and J are TRBV14 and TRBJ2-1; D gene ambiguous. The V end was cut by 4 bases, the J end by 0 bases, with 19 bases between. Germline assignment: CDR1 SGHDN and CDR2 FVKESK. The length of the CDR3 is 18 residues. CDR3: CASSPRRVPISSYNEQFF. CDR3 nucleotide sequence: TGTGCCAGCAGCCCCAGACGCGTACCTATTAGCTCCTACAATGAGCAGTTCTTC. Full variable domain (remainder filled in from reference TRBV14 and TRBJ2-1): EAGVTQFPSHSVIEKGQTVTLRCDPISGHDNLYWYRRVMGKEIKFLLHFVKESKQDESGMPNNRFLAERTGGTYSTLKVQPAELEDSGVYFCASSPRRVPISSYNEQFFGPGTRLTVL.

This clone has a single count. The chain carries TRBV7-2 and TRBJ1-1, with D possibly matching TRBD1 (5 bases). Germline V CDR1 and CDR2: SGHTA, FQGNSA. V dropped 0 bases and J dropped 7 bases, with 9 bases sitting between them. This CDR3 comprises 13 residues. The CDR3 region has the DNA TGTGCCAGCAGCTTAGCCCCCAGGGATGAAGCTTTCTTT. It encodes CASSLAPRDEAFF. Full variable domain (remainder filled in from reference TRBV7-2 and TRBJ1-1): GAGVSQSPSNKVTEKGKDVELRCDPISGHTALYWYRQSLGQGLEFLIYFQGNSAPDKSGLPSDRFSAERTGGSVSTLTIQRTQQEDSAVYLCASSLAPRDEAFFGQGTRLTVV.

This chain joins TRBV30 and TRBJ2-4; 7 bases line up with TRBD1. The CDR3 length is 16 residues. Germline values: CDR1 GTSNPN, CDR2 SVGIG (reference sequence). Trimming took 3 bases from V and 7 from J; bases not matched to a gene: 15. Here the CDR3 DNA reads TGTGCCTGGAGCTCCTGGGACAGTCTAAACGGGAACATTCAGTACTTC. It specifies CAWSSWDSLNGNIQYF.

The V and J genes are TRBV14 and TRBJ1-1, with unresolved D. The CDR3 has 14 residues. V lost 1 base and J lost 0, with 6 bases in between. Germline CDR1 and CDR2: SGHDN and FVKESK. The CDR3 is CASSQGLLNTEAFF. The CDR3 region has the DNA TGTGCCAGCAGCCAAGGGCTGCTGAACACTGAAGCTTTCTTT.

V usage is TRBV4-1 and J usage is TRBJ2-5; D may be TRBD2 (5 bases). The germline CDR1 and CDR2 sequences are MGHRA and YSYEKL. The V gene lost 0 bases and the J gene lost 5 bases, with 16 bases spanning the gap. This CDR3 region has 16 residues. The CDR3 protein is CASSQERSGSGETQYF. The CDR3 coding sequence is TGCGCCAGCAGCCAAGAACGAAGCGGTTCGGGTGAGACCCAGTACTTC.

The CDR3 DNA is TGTGCCAGCAGCCCCGCCGGGGGGACTGAAGCTTTCTTT. Translated: CASSPAGGTEAFF. This chain uses TRBV7-2 with TRBJ1-1, with D possibly being TRBD1 (5 bases). With 5 bases removed from V and 5 bases from J, the gap between germline ends came to 12 bases. Germline values: CDR1 SGHTA, CDR2 FQGNSA. This CDR3 region has 13 residues.

This chain uses TRBV20-1 with TRBJ2-7; D uncertain. The length of the CDR3 is 11 residues. The V gene lost 0 bases and the J gene lost 4 bases, with 4 bases spanning the gap. Germline-derived CDR1 and CDR2 are DFQATT and SNEGSKA (reference sequence). CDR3 nucleotides: TGCAGTGCTAGAGAAGTTTACGAGCAGTACTTC. Translation: CSAREVYEQYF.

The genes are TRBV2 and TRBJ1-2; no clear D. The CDR3 runs 13 residues. Trimming took 4 bases from V and 2 from J, leaving 8 bases between them. CDR1 and CDR2 (germline): SNHLY, FYNNEI. The CDR3 protein is CASSVDVNYGYTF. CDR3 DNA sequence: TGTGCCAGCAGTGTGGATGTAAACTATGGCTACACCTTC.

The rearrangement links TRBV6-1 to TRBJ2-5; 12 positions match TRBD1. With V trimmed by 3 bases and J by 1 base, 3 bases remained unmatched. Per germline, CDR1 MNHNS and CDR2 SASEGT. The CDR3 extends over 16 amino acids. The DNA of the CDR3 is TGTGCCAGCAGTGACCGGGACAGGGGGCCCCAAGAGACCCAGTACTTC. It yields the protein CASSDRDRGPQETQYF.

CDR3 amino acids: CASSLVEGANVLTF. The CDR3 DNA follows: TGTGCCAGCAGCTTAGTGGAAGGGGCCAACGTCCTGACTTTC. The chain uses TRBV28 and TRBJ2-6; D remains unclear. V was cut by 6 bases and J by 4 bases, with 10 bases left in between. The CDR3 totals 14 residues. Germline CDR1 reads MDHEN; CDR2 reads SYDVKM.

The V gene is TRBV6-6, the J gene TRBJ2-3; possible D gene TRBD2, 5 bases. The V gene lost 7 bases and the J gene lost 6 bases, with 14 bases spanning the gap. CDR3 length: 13 amino acids. In germline, CDR1 is MNHNY, CDR2 SVGAGI (reference sequence). CDR3 nucleotides: TGTGCCAGCACCACCCGAAGGGAGGATACGCAGTATTTT. It translates to CASTTRREDTQYF.

The gene calls are TRBV4-3 and TRBJ1-1, with D possibly matching TRBD1 (5 bases). Trimming cost V 1 base and J 4 bases, with 10 bases left between them. The germline V gene encodes CDR1 LGHNA and CDR2 YSLEER. The CDR3 runs to 14 residues. CDR3 nucleotides: TGCGCCAGCAGCCAAGGAGGGGCAGTCACTGAAGCTTTCTTT. Amino acid sequence: CASSQGGAVTEAFF.

The CDR3 loop reads CASSQQAGEAGEQFF. Here the CDR3 DNA reads TGCGCCAGCAGCCAACAAGCGGGAGAAGCGGGTGAGCAGTTCTTC. The rearrangement joins TRBV4-3 to TRBJ2-1, with TRBD2 matching over 8 bases. CDR1 and CDR2 from the germline V gene are LGHNA and YSLEER. The CDR3 is made up of 15 amino acids. After removal of 2 bases from V and 9 bases from J, the junction contained 9 bases not matched to a gene.

The chain uses TRBV30 and TRBJ1-2; tentatively, D is TRBD1 (6 bases). Germline CDR1 is GTSNPN and CDR2 is SVGIG (reference sequence). CDR3 length: 13 amino acids. V was pared by 0 bases and J by 5 bases, with 10 bases between. This chain's CDR3 is CAWSVGQGYGYTF. In nucleotides, the CDR3 is TGTGCCTGGAGTGTGGGACAAGGATATGGCTACACCTTC.

The J gene is TRBJ1-1, the V gene TRBV5-1; D is possibly TRBD1 (6 bases). CDR1 and CDR2 from the germline V gene are SGHRS and YFSETQ. The ends were cut back, 0 bases at V and 1 base at J, with 10 bases in the middle. CDR3 length equals 15 residues. CDR3 sequence reads: CASSLVQGWNTEAFF. CDR3 bases: TGCGCCAGCAGCTTGGTACAGGGCTGGAACACTGAAGCTTTCTTT.

This chain connects TRBV19 to TRBJ1-5; D call uncertain. Germline loops: CDR1 LNHDA, CDR2 SQIVND (reference sequence). The CDR3 has 13 residues. V gave up 6 bases and J gave up 1 base, with 7 bases separating them. CDR3 bases: TGTGCCAGTAGCCCCGGCAGCAATCAGCCCCAGCATTTT. It yields the protein CASSPGSNQPQHF.

The genes are TRBV29-1 and TRBJ2-1; 7 positions match TRBD2. The CDR3 has 13 amino acids. The junction had 11 bases not matched to a gene; V was cut back by 6 bases and J by 9 bases. Germline V CDR1 and CDR2: SQVTM, ANQGSEA. As DNA, the CDR3 is TGCAGCGTCCGAAGGGGCGGGGGAGCTGAGCAGTTCTTC. It encodes CSVRRGGGAEQFF.

In its sample, this clone was seen a few times. This chain uses TRBV7-3 with TRBJ2-1; D may match TRBD1 or TRBD2 (5 bases each). This CDR3 comprises 13 residues. Germline CDR1 SGHTA, CDR2 FQGTGA. V lost 6 bases to trimming and J lost 5 bases, with 11 bases between them. The CDR3 DNA reads TGTGCCAGCAGAGAGGGACCTAACAATGAGCAGTTCTTC. It encodes CASREGPNNEQFF.

This chain uses TRBV7-8 with TRBJ2-7; D remains ambiguous. The germline V gene encodes CDR1 SGHVS and CDR2 FQNEAQ. The CDR3 has 17 residues. V was cut by 5 bases and J by 0 bases, with 20 bases left in between. The CDR3 bases are TGTGCCAGCAGCGGAGATACCGAATCTAAGATCTCCTACGAGCAGTACTTC. Amino acid sequence: CASSGDTESKISYEQYF.

The chain recombines TRBV9 with TRBJ2-2; 14 bases match TRBD2. V was pared by 3 bases and J by 8 bases, with 9 bases of the junction left unmatched. The CDR3 totals 17 residues. The germline V gene has CDR1 SGDLS and CDR2 YYNGEE. The CDR3 loop reads CASSGSGTSGSRGELFF. The DNA for the CDR3 is TGTGCCAGCAGCGGATCCGGGACTAGCGGGAGCAGGGGGGAGCTGTTTTTT.

This clone was counted a few times. The chain links TRBV30 to TRBJ1-1; D uncertain. Trimming removed 1 base at V and 1 base at J, with 7 bases between. The CDR3 runs to 13 residues. Per germline, CDR1 GTSNPN and CDR2 SVGIG (reference sequence). The CDR3 region is CAWSGGTNTEAFF. Written as DNA, the CDR3 is TGTGCCTGGAGTGGTGGAACGAACACTGAAGCTTTCTTT.

The chain carries TRBV6-1 and TRBJ2-7, with D perhaps being TRBD1 or TRBD2 (5 bases each). The V and J ends lost 5 bases and 3 bases respectively, with 14 bases between them. The CDR3 contains 14 residues. Germline V gene data show CDR1 as MNHNS and CDR2 as SASEGT. Here the CDR3 DNA reads TGTGCCAGCAGTCCGAGGGACGGGGACTACGAGCAGTACTTC. Translated, it gives CASSPRDGDYEQYF.

The chain has TRBV15 and TRBJ2-7, with D possibly TRBD2 on 5 matching bases. V lost 1 base and J 1 base, leaving 14 bases between the germline ends. The V gene's germline CDR1 is LNHNV and CDR2 YYDKDF (reference sequence). The CDR3 consists of 16 residues. DNA of the CDR3: TGTGCCACCAGCAGAGTGCGAGGGATCGGGTCCTACGAGCAGTACTTC. This sequence encodes CATSRVRGIGSYEQYF. Full variable domain (outside the CDR3, taken from reference TRBV15 and TRBJ2-7): DAMVIQNPRYQVTQFGKPVTLSCSQTLNHNVMYWYQQKSSQAPKLLFHYYDKDFNNEADTPDNFQSRRPNTSFCFLDIRSPGLGDTAMYLCATSRVRGIGSYEQYFGPGTRLTVT.